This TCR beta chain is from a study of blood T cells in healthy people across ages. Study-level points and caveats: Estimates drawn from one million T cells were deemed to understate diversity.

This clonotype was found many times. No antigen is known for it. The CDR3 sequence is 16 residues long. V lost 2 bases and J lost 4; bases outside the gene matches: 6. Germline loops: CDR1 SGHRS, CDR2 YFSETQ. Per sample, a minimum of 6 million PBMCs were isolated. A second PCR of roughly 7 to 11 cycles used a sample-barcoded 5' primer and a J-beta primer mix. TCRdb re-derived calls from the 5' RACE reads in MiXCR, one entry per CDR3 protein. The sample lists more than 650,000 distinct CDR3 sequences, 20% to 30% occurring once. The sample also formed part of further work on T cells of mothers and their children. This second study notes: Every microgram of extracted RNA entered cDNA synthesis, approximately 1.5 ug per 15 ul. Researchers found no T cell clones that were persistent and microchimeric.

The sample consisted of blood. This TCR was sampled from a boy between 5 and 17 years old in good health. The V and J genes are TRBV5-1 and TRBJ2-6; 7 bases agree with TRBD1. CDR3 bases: TGCGCCAGCAGCTTCCCACAGGGGTCCGGGGCCAACGTCCTGACTTTC. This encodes CASSFPQGSGANVLTF.